This T cell receptor beta chain was retrieved from a study of vaccination and CD4 T cells after COVID-19. Background on the study: The cells in question were stimulated using overlapping spike peptides derived from SARS-CoV-2, HCoV-NL63, HCoV-OC43 and HCoV-229E.

Treatment here: approximately 10-day PBMC culture with coronavirus spike peptide pools or control peptides (ViraFEST assay). Comment on this clonotype: The antigen remains undetermined.

The Oncomine TCR Beta short-read assay sequenced DNA from cultured CD4+ T cells. MiXCR was run by TCRdb on the PCR reads, yielding one entry per CDR3 protein. Seen here are some 15,000 distinct CDR3 sequences, around 48% observed once, and the top ten hold approximately 6.9%. The CDR3 consists of 20 residues. The junction had 12 bases not matched to a gene; V was cut back by 0 bases and J by 2 bases. Germline V gene lookup returns CDR1 MNHEY and CDR2 SVGAGI. The sequence derives from a human donor who had recovered from COVID-19. This chain uses TRBV6-5 with TRBJ2-1; 11 nucleotides agree with TRBD2. The sequencing input was CD4+ T cells from blood, cultured in vitro. The CDR3 loop reads CASSYSSSGVAGGTYNEQFF. CDR3 nucleotides: TGTGCCAGCAGTTACTCGAGCAGCGGAGTAGCGGGAGGGACCTACAATGAGCAGTTCTTC.